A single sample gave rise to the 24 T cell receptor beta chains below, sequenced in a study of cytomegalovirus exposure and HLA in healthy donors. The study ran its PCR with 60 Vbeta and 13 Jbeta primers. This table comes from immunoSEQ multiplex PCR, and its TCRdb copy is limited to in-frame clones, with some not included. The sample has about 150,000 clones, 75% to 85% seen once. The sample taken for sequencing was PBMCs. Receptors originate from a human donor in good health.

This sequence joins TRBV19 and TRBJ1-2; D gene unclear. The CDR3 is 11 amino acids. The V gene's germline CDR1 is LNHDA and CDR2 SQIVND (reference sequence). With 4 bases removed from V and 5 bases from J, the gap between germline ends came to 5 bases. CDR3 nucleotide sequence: TGTGCCAGTAGTACCCCTTATGGCTACACCTTC. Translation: CASSTPYGYTF.

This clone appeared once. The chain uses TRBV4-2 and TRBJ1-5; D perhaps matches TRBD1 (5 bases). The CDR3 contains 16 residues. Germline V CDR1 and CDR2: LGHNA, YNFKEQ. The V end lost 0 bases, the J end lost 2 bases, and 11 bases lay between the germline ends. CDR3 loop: CASSQDFRGGNQPQHF. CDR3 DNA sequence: TGTGCCAGCAGCCAAGATTTCCGGGGGGGCAATCAGCCCCAGCATTTT.

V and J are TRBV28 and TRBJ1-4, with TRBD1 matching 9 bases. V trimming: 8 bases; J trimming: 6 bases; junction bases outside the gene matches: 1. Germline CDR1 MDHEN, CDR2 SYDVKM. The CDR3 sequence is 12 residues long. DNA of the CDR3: TGTGCCAGCGGGACAGGGTATGAAAAACTGTTTTTT. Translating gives CASGTGYEKLFF.

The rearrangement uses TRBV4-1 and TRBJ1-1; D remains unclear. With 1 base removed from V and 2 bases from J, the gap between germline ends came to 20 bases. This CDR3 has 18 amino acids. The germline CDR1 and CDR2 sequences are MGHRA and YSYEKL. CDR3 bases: TGCGCCAGCAGCCAAGGGTCTAGCGACGGACCTCCCAACACTGAAGCTTTCTTT. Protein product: CASSQGSSDGPPNTEAFF.

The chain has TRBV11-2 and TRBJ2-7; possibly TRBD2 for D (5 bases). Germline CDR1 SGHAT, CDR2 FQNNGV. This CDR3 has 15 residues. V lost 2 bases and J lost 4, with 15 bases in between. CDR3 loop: CASSLREGLPYEQYF. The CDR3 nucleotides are TGTGCCAGCAGCTTAAGAGAGGGTCTCCCATACGAGCAGTACTTC. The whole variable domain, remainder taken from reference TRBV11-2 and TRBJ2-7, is EAGVAQSPRYKIIEKRQSVAFWCNPISGHATLYWYQQILGQGPKLLIQFQNNGVVDDSQLPKDRFSAERLKGVDSTLKIQPAKLEDSAVYLCASSLREGLPYEQYFGPGTRLTVT.

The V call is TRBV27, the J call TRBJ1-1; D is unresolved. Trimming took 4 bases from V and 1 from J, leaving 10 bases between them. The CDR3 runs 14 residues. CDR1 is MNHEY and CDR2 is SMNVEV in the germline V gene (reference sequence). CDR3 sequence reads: CASSSGRTNTEAFF. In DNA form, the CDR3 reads TGTGCCAGCAGTTCCGGGAGGACGAACACTGAAGCTTTCTTT.

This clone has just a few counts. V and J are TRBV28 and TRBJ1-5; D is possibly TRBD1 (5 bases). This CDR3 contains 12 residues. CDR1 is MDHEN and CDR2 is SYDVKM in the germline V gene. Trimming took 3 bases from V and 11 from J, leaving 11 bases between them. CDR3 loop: CASSFQGLAQHF. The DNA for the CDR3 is TGTGCCAGCAGTTTTCAGGGTCTCGCCCAGCATTTT. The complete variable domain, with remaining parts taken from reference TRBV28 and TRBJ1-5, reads DVKVTQSSRYLVKRTGEKVFLECVQDMDHENMFWYRQDPGLGLRLIYFSYDVKMKEKGDIPEGYSVSREKKERFSLILESASTNQTSMYLCASSFQGLAQHFGDGTRLSIL.

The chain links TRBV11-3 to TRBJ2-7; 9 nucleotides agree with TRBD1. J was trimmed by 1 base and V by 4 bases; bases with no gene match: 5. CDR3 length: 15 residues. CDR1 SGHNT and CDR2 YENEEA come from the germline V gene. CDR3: CASSSRGTGSYEQYF. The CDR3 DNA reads TGTGCCAGCAGCTCGAGGGGGACAGGGTCCTACGAGCAGTACTTC.

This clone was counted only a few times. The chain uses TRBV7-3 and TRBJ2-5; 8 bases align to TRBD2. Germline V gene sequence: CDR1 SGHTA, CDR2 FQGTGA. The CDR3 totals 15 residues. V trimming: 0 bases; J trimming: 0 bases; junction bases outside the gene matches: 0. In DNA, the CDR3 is TGTGCCAGCAGCTTAACTAGCGGGAACCAAGAGACCCAGTACTTC. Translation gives CASSLTSGNQETQYF.

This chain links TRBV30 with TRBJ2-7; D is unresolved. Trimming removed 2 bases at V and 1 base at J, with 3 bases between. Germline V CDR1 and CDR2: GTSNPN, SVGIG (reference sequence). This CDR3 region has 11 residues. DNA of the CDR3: TGTGCCTGGAGTCCTTCCTACGAGCAGTACTTC. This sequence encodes CAWSPSYEQYF.

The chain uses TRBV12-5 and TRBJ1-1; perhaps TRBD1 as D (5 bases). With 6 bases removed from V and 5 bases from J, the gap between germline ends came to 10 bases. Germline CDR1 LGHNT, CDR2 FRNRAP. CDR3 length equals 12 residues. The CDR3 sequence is CASGEGRTEAFF. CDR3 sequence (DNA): TGTGCTAGTGGGGAGGGGAGGACTGAAGCTTTCTTT.

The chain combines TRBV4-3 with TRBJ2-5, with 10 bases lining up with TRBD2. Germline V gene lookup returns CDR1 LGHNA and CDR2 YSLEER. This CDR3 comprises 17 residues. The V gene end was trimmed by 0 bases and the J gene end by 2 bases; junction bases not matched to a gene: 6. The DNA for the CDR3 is TGCGCCAGCAGCCAAGATAGAGCGGGAGGGCCTCAAGAGACCCAGTACTTC. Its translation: CASSQDRAGGPQETQYF.

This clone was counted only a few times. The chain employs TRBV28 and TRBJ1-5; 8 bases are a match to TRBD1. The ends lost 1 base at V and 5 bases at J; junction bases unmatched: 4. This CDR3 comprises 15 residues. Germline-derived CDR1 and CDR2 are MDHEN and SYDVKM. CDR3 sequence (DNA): TGTGCCAGCAGTTTATTCGGCAGGGGGCATCAGCCCCAGCATTTT. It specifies CASSLFGRGHQPQHF.

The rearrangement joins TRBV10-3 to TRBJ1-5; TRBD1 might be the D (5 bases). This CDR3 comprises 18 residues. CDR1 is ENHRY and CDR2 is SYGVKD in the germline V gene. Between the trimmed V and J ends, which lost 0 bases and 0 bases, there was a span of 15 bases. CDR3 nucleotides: TGTGCCATCAGTGAGTCGAATGACAGAAAATATAGCAATCAGCCCCAGCATTTT. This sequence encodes CAISESNDRKYSNQPQHF.

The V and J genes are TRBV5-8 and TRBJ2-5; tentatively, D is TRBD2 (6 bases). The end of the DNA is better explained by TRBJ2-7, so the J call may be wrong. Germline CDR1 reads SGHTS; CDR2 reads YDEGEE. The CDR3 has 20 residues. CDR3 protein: CASSLRASEGRHRLYDEQYF. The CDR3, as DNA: TGTGCCAGCAGCTTGCGGGCTAGCGAGGGGCGACACCGACTCTACGACGAGCAGTACTTC.

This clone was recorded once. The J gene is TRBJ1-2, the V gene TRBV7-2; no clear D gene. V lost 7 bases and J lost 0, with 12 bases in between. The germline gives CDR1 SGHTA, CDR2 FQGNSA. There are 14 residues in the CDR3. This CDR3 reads CASTISRANYGYTF. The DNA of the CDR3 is TGTGCCAGCACCATCTCGAGAGCTAACTATGGCTACACCTTC.

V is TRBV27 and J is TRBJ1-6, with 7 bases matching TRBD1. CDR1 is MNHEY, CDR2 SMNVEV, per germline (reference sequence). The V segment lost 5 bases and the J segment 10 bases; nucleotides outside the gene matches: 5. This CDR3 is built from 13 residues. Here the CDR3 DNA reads TGTGCCAGCAGTAAAACAGGGGTGTCACCCCTCCACTTT. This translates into CASSKTGVSPLHF.

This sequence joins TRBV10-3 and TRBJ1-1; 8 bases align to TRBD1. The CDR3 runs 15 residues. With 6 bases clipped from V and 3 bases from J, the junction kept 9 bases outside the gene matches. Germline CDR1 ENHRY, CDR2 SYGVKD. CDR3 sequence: CAISVQTGGHTEAFF. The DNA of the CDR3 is TGTGCCATCAGCGTACAAACAGGGGGGCACACTGAAGCTTTCTTT.

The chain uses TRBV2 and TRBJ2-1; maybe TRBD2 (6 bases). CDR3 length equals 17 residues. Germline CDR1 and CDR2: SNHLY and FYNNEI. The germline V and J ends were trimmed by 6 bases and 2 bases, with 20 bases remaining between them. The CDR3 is CASRTLGGGGPYNEQFF. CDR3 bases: TGTGCCAGCAGGACCCTTGGTGGGGGAGGTCCCTACAATGAGCAGTTCTTC.

The CDR3 DNA sequence: TGTGCCAGCAGCCAAGATTGGGCGCCGGGACTAGCGGGAGGGCCCTACGAGCAGTACTTC. The encoded protein is CASSQDWAPGLAGGPYEQYF. The rearrangement uses TRBV14 and TRBJ2-7; 16 nucleotides align to TRBD2. The CDR3 extends over 20 amino acids. V was clipped by 0 bases and J by 2 bases; unmatched bases: 10. Germline V lookup: CDR1 SGHDN, CDR2 FVKESK.

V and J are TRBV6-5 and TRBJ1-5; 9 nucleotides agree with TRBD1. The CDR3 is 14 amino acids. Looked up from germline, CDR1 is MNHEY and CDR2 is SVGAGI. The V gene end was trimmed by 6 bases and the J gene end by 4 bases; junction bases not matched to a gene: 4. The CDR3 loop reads CASSRDRGNQPQHF. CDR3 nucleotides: TGTGCCAGCAGCCGCGACAGGGGGAATCAGCCCCAGCATTTT.

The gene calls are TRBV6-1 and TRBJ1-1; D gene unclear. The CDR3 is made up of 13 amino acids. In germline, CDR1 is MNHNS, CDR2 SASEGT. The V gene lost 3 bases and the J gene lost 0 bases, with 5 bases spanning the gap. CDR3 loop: CASSETLNTEAFF. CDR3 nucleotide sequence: TGTGCCAGCAGTGAGACACTGAACACTGAAGCTTTCTTT.

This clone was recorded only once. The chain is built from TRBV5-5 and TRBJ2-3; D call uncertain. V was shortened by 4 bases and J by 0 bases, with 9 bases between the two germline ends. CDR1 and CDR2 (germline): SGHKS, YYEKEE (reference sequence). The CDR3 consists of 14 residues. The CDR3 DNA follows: TGTGCCAGCAGCCCATCTACTAGCACAGATACGCAGTATTTT. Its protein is CASSPSTSTDTQYF.

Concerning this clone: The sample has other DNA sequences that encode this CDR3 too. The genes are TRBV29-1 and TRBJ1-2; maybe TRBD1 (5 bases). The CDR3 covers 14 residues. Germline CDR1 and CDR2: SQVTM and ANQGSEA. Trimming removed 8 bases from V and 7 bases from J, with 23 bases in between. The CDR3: CSFAPPGILSGYTF. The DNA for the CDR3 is TGCAGCTTCGCCCCCCCAGGGATCCTGAGTGGCTACACCTTC. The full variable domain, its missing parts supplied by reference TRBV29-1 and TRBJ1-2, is SAVISQKPSRDICQRGTSLTIQCQVDSQVTMMFWYRQQPGQSLTLIATANQGSEATYESGFVIDKFPISRPNLTFSTLTVSNMSPEDSSIYLCSFAPPGILSGYTFGSGTRLTVV.